These 22 T cell receptor beta chains came from one sample sequenced in a study of post-analysis software for immune sequencing data. General study findings and limits: Roughly 5 TRBV segments, TRBV5-6, TRBV5-1 and TRBV20-1 among them, were found more frequent in patients than controls.

Tagging with unique molecular identifiers was a feature of the TCR beta cDNA libraries. TCRdb re-called the PCR reads with MiXCR, one entry per CDR3 protein. The sample has fewer than 850,000 distinct CDR3 sequences, approximately 30% seen once. No cognate antigen is known for these TCRs. Sequenced input: blood. The receptors stem from a girl aged 10-17 years with multiple sclerosis.

V and J are TRBV20-1 and TRBJ2-3; D might be TRBD2 (5 bases). Per germline, CDR1 DFQATT and CDR2 SNEGSKA (reference sequence). The V end lost 0 bases, the J end lost 5 bases, and 15 bases lay between the germline ends. The CDR3 covers 15 residues. The CDR3 DNA reads as TGCAGTGCTAGAGATGCAGAGGGTCCCATAGATACGCAGTATTTT. Translating gives CSARDAEGPIDTQYF.

In this sample, this clonotype turned up a few times. At one boundary the junction diverges from the germline segment, which might be a read error. V and J are TRBV6-5 and TRBJ2-4; D might be TRBD2 (7 bases). Germline V lookup: CDR1 MNHEY, CDR2 SVGAGI. The CDR3 covers 17 residues. CDR3 sequence: CASSDSSPGGPKNIQYF. CDR3 sequence (DNA): TGTGCCAGCAGTGACTCATCCCCCGGGGGGCCCAAAAACATTCAGTACTTC.

This clonotype was seen at least ten times. The chain is built from TRBV9 and TRBJ1-1, with 7 bases aligning to TRBD1. The CDR3 length is 14 residues. Germline CDR1 reads SGDLS; CDR2 reads YYNGEE. With 5 bases clipped from V and 0 bases from J, the junction kept 4 bases outside the gene matches. DNA of the CDR3: TGTGCCAGCAGTCCGGGACAGCTGAACACTGAAGCTTTCTTT. Encoded protein: CASSPGQLNTEAFF.

A few counts support this clonotype. One base away lies a much larger clone, so this may be a sequencing read error. V and J are TRBV20-1 and TRBJ2-7; D is possibly TRBD1 (5 bases). This CDR3 spans 12 amino acids. Looked up from germline, CDR1 is DFQATT and CDR2 is SNEGSKA (reference sequence). The CDR3 loop reads CRARGSSYEQYF. The CDR3 DNA reads TGCAGGGCTAGGGGTAGCTCCTACGAGCAGTACTTC.

This clonotype was counted many times. V usage is TRBV7-9 and J usage is TRBJ2-4; D is undetermined. Per germline, CDR1 SEHNR and CDR2 FQNEAQ (reference sequence). Deletions cut 6 bases from V and 8 bases from J, with 14 bases between. The CDR3 consists of 13 residues. CDR3 DNA sequence: TGTGCCAGCAGTTACCAAAACGTGGACATTCAGTACTTC. The encoded protein is CASSYQNVDIQYF.

The count of this clonotype is one. The chain joins TRBV7-2 to TRBJ2-1; D remains unclear. The germline V gene encodes CDR1 SGHTA and CDR2 FQGNSA. With 1 base removed from V and 4 bases from J, the gap between germline ends came to 17 bases. The CDR3 consists of 17 residues. The DNA for the CDR3 is TGTGCCAGCAGCTTAGACGTTTCCTGGCCCCGTTACAATGAGCAGTTCTTC. Amino acids: CASSLDVSWPRYNEQFF.

This clonotype was observed at least ten times. The chain is built from TRBV10-3 and TRBJ2-5, with 9 bases aligning to TRBD1. The CDR3 has 14 amino acids. Trimming removed 10 bases from V and 4 bases from J; junction bases left unmatched: 10. Germline V gives CDR1 ENHRY, CDR2 SYGVKD. The CDR3: CATRTGDSGETQYF. CDR3 sequence (DNA): TGTGCCACTAGGACAGGGGATAGCGGAGAGACCCAGTACTTC.

The chain has TRBV4-1 and TRBJ2-3, with 16 bases fitting TRBD2. The CDR3 has 18 residues. Germline trimming cut 0 bases from V and 6 bases from J; bases unmatched to any gene: 6. The V gene's germline CDR1 is MGHRA and CDR2 YSYEKL. In DNA form, the CDR3 reads TGCGCCAGCAGCCAAGATGGGACTAGCGGGGGGGCTTCGGATACGCAGTATTTT. Its protein is CASSQDGTSGGASDTQYF.

The CDR3 spells CASSRRRDRARLGNQPQHF. The CDR3 nucleotides read TGTGCCAGCAGCCGACGCCGGGACAGGGCCCGGCTAGGCAATCAGCCCCAGCATTTT. The gene calls are TRBV5-6 and TRBJ1-5, with 9 bases identical to TRBD1. CDR1 and CDR2 (germline): SGHDT, YYEEEE. This CDR3 comprises 19 residues. The trim removed 4 bases at V and 2 bases at J, leaving 16 bases unmatched.

This clonotype was seen a handful of times. The chain has TRBV3-1 and TRBJ1-1, with D unclear. The V and J ends lost 4 bases and 7 bases respectively, with 13 bases between them. The length of the CDR3 is 13 residues. Per the germline V gene, CDR1 is LGHDT and CDR2 is YNNKEL (reference sequence). This chain's CDR3 is CASSRLPGGEAFF. The CDR3 region has the DNA TGTGCCAGCAGCCGACTACCGGGAGGTGAAGCTTTCTTT.

In its sample, this clonotype was seen a few times. The chain uses TRBV29-1 and TRBJ2-1, with TRBD1 as a possible D gene (6 bases). The ends were cut back, 6 bases at V and 8 bases at J, with 11 bases in the middle. Germline CDR1 reads SQVTM; CDR2 reads ANQGSEA. The CDR3 is 11 residues long. The CDR3 sequence is CSVDQGYEQFF. The CDR3 nucleotides read TGCAGCGTGGACCAGGGGTATGAGCAGTTCTTC.

The sample holds a few counts of this clonotype. The J gene is TRBJ1-2, the V gene TRBV12-3 or TRBV12-4; 8 nucleotides match TRBD1. The CDR3 totals 13 residues. Germline trimming cut 8 bases from V and 6 bases from J; bases unmatched to any gene: 8. In nucleotides, the CDR3 is TGTGCCAGCGGCAACAGGGGGGAGGATGGCTACACCTTC. Protein: CASGNRGEDGYTF.

This chain connects TRBV12-3 or TRBV12-4 to TRBJ1-2; D is uncertain. CDR3 length: 12 residues. V was pared by 8 bases and J by 3 bases, with 10 bases between. CDR3 coding DNA: TGTGCCAGCTATACCCCATACTATGGCTACACCTTC. Translating gives CASYTPYYGYTF.

This clonotype has at least ten counts. This sequence joins TRBV6-2 or TRBV6-3 and TRBJ2-7, with 10 bases lining up with TRBD2. Trimming cost V 5 bases and J 2 bases; bases outside gene matches: 3. Germline V gene lookup returns CDR1 MNHEY and CDR2 SVGEGT. This CDR3 spans 14 amino acids. CDR3 coding DNA: TGTGCCAGCAGTCTAGCGGGAGAGACCTACGAGCAGTACTTC. Translation gives CASSLAGETYEQYF.

This clonotype was counted a few times. The genes are TRBV7-2 and TRBJ2-1; D not certain. Trimming left V 3 bases short and J 7 bases short, with 13 bases between. This CDR3 is 14 amino acids long. The V gene's germline CDR1 is SGHTA and CDR2 FQGNSA. The CDR3, as DNA: TGTGCCAGCAGCTTTGTCCTACGGCGGAATGAGCAGTTCTTC. This gives the protein CASSFVLRRNEQFF.

This clonotype occurred once. The chain has TRBV18 and TRBJ2-5, with a possible D match to TRBD1 (6 bases). Trimming cost V 3 bases and J 6 bases, with 8 bases left between them. The CDR3 loop spans 12 amino acids. CDR1 KGHSH and CDR2 LQKENI come from the germline V gene. The CDR3 is CASSPGQQTQYF. CDR3 DNA: TGTGCCAGCTCACCGGGACAACAGACCCAGTACTTC.

The chain combines TRBV6-6 with TRBJ1-2; TRBD1 is a possible D gene (5 bases). The CDR3 sequence is 16 residues long. V was shortened by 7 bases and J by 3 bases, with 21 bases between the two germline ends. Germline values: CDR1 MNHNY, CDR2 SVGAGI (reference sequence). The CDR3 coding sequence is TGTGCCAGCAATCCCCGGGGGGATCGGCGGGACTATGGCTACACCTTC. Translated: CASNPRGDRRDYGYTF.

The rearrangement joins TRBV20-1 to TRBJ2-5, with D hard to call. The DNA end is more similar to TRBJ2-7, so the J call may be wrong. This CDR3 region has 13 residues. Germline CDR1 DFQATT, CDR2 SNEGSKA (reference sequence). The DNA for the CDR3 is TGCAGTGCTAGAGGCAGGAGCCTCTACGAGCAGTACTTC. As protein: CSARGRSLYEQYF.

This clonotype came up a few times. This sequence joins TRBV12-3 or TRBV12-4 and TRBJ2-7, with D unclear. Trimming left V 2 bases short and J 3 bases short, with 8 bases between. This CDR3 is 13 amino acids long. Here the CDR3 reads CASSLLTYYEQYF. CDR3 in DNA: TGTGCCAGCAGTTTATTGACTTACTACGAGCAGTACTTC.

V usage is TRBV7-9 and J usage is TRBJ2-7; D is possibly TRBD1 or TRBD2 (6 bases each). In germline, CDR1 is SEHNR, CDR2 FQNEAQ (reference sequence). Trimming pared 8 bases from V and 5 bases from J, leaving 19 bases between. The CDR3 runs 14 residues. This CDR3 reads CASRPPGGNDEQYF. The CDR3, as DNA: TGTGCCAGCCGACCCCCCGGGGGCAACGACGAGCAGTACTTC.

The sample holds a few counts of this clonotype. V usage is TRBV9 and J usage is TRBJ2-7; TRBD1 agrees at 9 bases. Germline lookup yields CDR1 SGDLS and CDR2 YYNGEE. The CDR3 is 15 amino acids. V trimming: 3 bases; J trimming: 3 bases; junction bases outside the gene matches: 7. The CDR3 DNA is TGTGCCAGCAGCGGGTGGAGACAGGGGGGCTACGAGCAGTACTTC. Encoded protein: CASSGWRQGGYEQYF.

There are a few counts of this clonotype. This chain connects TRBV10-2 to TRBJ1-1; tentatively, D is TRBD1 (6 bases). Trimming left V 7 bases short and J 0 bases short, with 18 bases between. The CDR3 covers 16 residues. Germline CDR1 is WSHSY and CDR2 is SAAADI. The CDR3 protein is CASIGNRAPVNTEAFF. For the CDR3, the DNA is TGCGCCAGCATAGGTAACAGGGCGCCGGTGAACACTGAAGCTTTCTTT.